One sample yielded the 22 T cell receptor beta chains listed below, sequenced in a study of cytomegalovirus exposure and HLA in healthy donors. Amplification used 60 Vbeta primers and 13 Jbeta primers. The method was immunoSEQ multiplex PCR; TCRdb's version includes in-frame clones alone and lacks a portion of them. The listing records about 110,000 clones. The sample taken for sequencing was PBMCs. These receptor sequences come from a young man in good health and CMV-seronegative.

The chain carries TRBV19 and TRBJ2-3; D gene unclear. The CDR3 contains 14 residues. V lost 10 bases, J lost 0 bases, and 14 bases lay in between. Germline V gives CDR1 LNHDA, CDR2 SQIVND (reference sequence). CDR3 amino acids: CATQDLQSTDTQYF. The CDR3 DNA follows: TGTGCCACGCAGGATCTCCAAAGCACAGATACGCAGTATTTT.

The chain couples TRBV9 to TRBJ1-3; 7 bases line up with TRBD1. Looked up from germline, CDR1 is SGDLS and CDR2 is YYNGEE. The length of the CDR3 is 18 residues. The ends lost 0 bases at V and 0 bases at J; junction bases unmatched: 9. The CDR3 DNA is TGTGCCAGCAGCGTAGCTATCGGGGCAGGGGGCTCTGGAAACACCATATATTTT. This gives the protein CASSVAIGAGGSGNTIYF.

The chain employs TRBV4-1 and TRBJ2-3; D gene ambiguous. V was cut by 1 base and J by 3 bases, with 17 bases left in between. Germline V gene sequence: CDR1 MGHRA, CDR2 YSYEKL. This CDR3 is built from 17 residues. CDR3 nucleotides: TGCGCCAGCAGCCAAGGAACACACATTCCAGAAACAGATACGCAGTATTTT. Amino acid sequence: CASSQGTHIPETDTQYF.

J is TRBJ1-2 and V is TRBV2; 9 nucleotides line up with TRBD1. The junction had 16 bases not matched to a gene; V was cut back by 6 bases and J by 8 bases. Looked up from germline, CDR1 is SNHLY and CDR2 is FYNNEI. The CDR3 length is 16 residues. This chain's CDR3 is CASRNGQGRTPSGYTF. CDR3 nucleotide sequence: TGTGCCAGCAGAAACGGACAGGGGCGCACCCCCAGCGGCTACACCTTC.

The chain combines TRBV19 with TRBJ1-5; D is uncertain. V shed 4 bases and J shed 0 bases, with 10 bases lying between them. This CDR3 is 15 amino acids long. Per the germline V gene, CDR1 is LNHDA and CDR2 is SQIVND (reference sequence). CDR3 amino acids: CASSSGGYSNQPQHF. DNA for the CDR3: TGTGCCAGTAGTAGTGGAGGGTATAGCAATCAGCCCCAGCATTTT.

The V gene is TRBV7-7, the J gene TRBJ2-2; D is ambiguous. This CDR3 spans 15 amino acids. Looked up from germline, CDR1 is SSHAT and CDR2 is FNYEAQ (reference sequence). V lost 4 bases, J lost 7 bases, and 16 bases lay in between. In DNA form, the CDR3 reads TGTGCCAGCAGCTCCGGCGGTTTAAAGGACGGGGAGCTGTTTTTT. This sequence encodes CASSSGGLKDGELFF.

The J gene is TRBJ1-6, the V gene TRBV5-1; 8 bases agree with TRBD1. V lost 0 bases, J lost 9 bases, and 5 bases stayed unmatched. Germline loops: CDR1 SGHRS, CDR2 YFSETQ. The CDR3 covers 15 residues. This CDR3 reads CASSLAPTGASPLHF. CDR3 sequence (DNA): TGCGCCAGCAGCTTGGCCCCGACAGGGGCTTCACCCCTCCACTTT.

The rearrangement links TRBV5-4 to TRBJ1-2; the match to TRBD1 covers 7 bases. This CDR3 has 15 residues. Trimming cost V 4 bases and J 2 bases; bases outside gene matches: 8. Germline CDR1 SGHNT, CDR2 YYREEE (reference sequence). This chain's CDR3 is CASSRQGGGNYGYTF. CDR3 coding DNA: TGTGCCAGCAGCAGGCAGGGGGGCGGCAACTATGGCTACACCTTC.

The V gene is TRBV6-5, the J gene TRBJ1-4; 7 nucleotides align to TRBD1. Germline CDR1 reads MNHEY; CDR2 reads SVGAGI. This CDR3 has 14 residues. Trimming cost V 6 bases and J 8 bases; bases outside gene matches: 9. The CDR3 bases are TGTGCCAGCAGCTATGACAGGGATGGGGAAAAACTGTTTTTT. Translating gives CASSYDRDGEKLFF.

The chain joins TRBV29-1 to TRBJ2-1; D might be TRBD1 (5 bases). CDR1 SQVTM and CDR2 ANQGSEA come from the germline V gene. Trimming removed 1 base from V and 6 bases from J, with 7 bases in between. The CDR3 has 12 amino acids. CDR3 residues: CSVEVQGNEQFF. CDR3 DNA sequence: TGCAGCGTTGAAGTGCAGGGCAATGAGCAGTTCTTC.

V usage is TRBV19 and J usage is TRBJ2-5; 7 bases agree with TRBD2. Germline-derived CDR1 and CDR2 are LNHDA and SQIVND (reference sequence). The length of the CDR3 is 14 residues. The V and J ends lost 7 bases and 5 bases, in that order; junction bases with no gene match: 10. The CDR3 sequence: CASIGGGLGETQYF. CDR3 nucleotide sequence: TGTGCCAGTATCGGCGGGGGTTTGGGTGAGACCCAGTACTTC. The full variable domain, with the rest looked up from reference TRBV19 and TRBJ2-5, is DGGITQSPKYLFRKEGQNVTLSCEQNLNHDAMYWYRQDPGQGLRLIYYSQIVNDFQKGDIAEGYSVSREKKESFPLTVTSAQKNPTAFYLCASIGGGLGETQYFGPGTRLLVL.

The chain recombines TRBV6-6 with TRBJ1-2; no firm D call. The CDR3 consists of 12 residues. The germline CDR1 and CDR2 sequences are MNHNY and SVGAGI (reference sequence). V lost 1 base, J lost 8 bases, and 8 bases lay in between. The CDR3 spells CASSYLGQGYTF. In DNA form, the CDR3 reads TGTGCCAGCAGTTACTTGGGCCAGGGCTACACCTTC.

V gene TRBV6-1 combines with J gene TRBJ2-3; possibly TRBD1 for D (6 bases). Germline V CDR1 and CDR2: MNHNS, SASEGT. Deletions cut 1 base from V and 4 bases from J, with 21 bases between. The CDR3 spans 18 residues. CDR3 coding DNA: TGTGCCAGCAGTGAAGGAATCTCCGGGATGGGGGCAGCAGATACGCAGTATTTT. Translated: CASSEGISGMGAADTQYF.

The chain joins TRBV7-2 to TRBJ2-7; the D gene is possibly TRBD1 (6 bases). Germline V gives CDR1 SGHTA, CDR2 FQGNSA. Trimming removed 1 base at V and 5 bases at J, with 12 bases between. The CDR3 loop spans 14 amino acids. The CDR3 nucleotides read TGTGCCAGCAGCTTAGTTGCAGGGACAAACGAGCAGTACTTC. As protein: CASSLVAGTNEQYF.

The rearrangement joins TRBV4-1 to TRBJ2-7; 9 nucleotides line up with TRBD1. The CDR3 runs to 15 residues. Unmatched junction bases numbered 9, after V lost 3 bases and J lost 6 bases. Per germline, CDR1 MGHRA and CDR2 YSYEKL. CDR3 residues: CASSQSGTGNFEQYF. In nucleotides, the CDR3 is TGCGCCAGCAGCCAGTCCGGGACAGGGAATTTCGAGCAGTACTTC.

The chain carries TRBV5-6 and TRBJ1-6; the match to TRBD1 covers 7 bases. Germline CDR1 is SGHDT and CDR2 is YYEEEE. V lost 1 base, J lost 0 bases, and 10 bases stayed unmatched. CDR3 length: 19 residues. CDR3 residues: CASSLTGVSTSSYNSPLHF. CDR3 sequence (DNA): TGTGCCAGCAGCTTGACAGGGGTTTCCACTAGCTCCTATAATTCACCCCTCCACTTT.

V usage is TRBV7-2 and J usage is TRBJ2-6; tentative D call: TRBD2 (5 bases). V was pared by 6 bases and J by 4 bases, with 16 bases between. Germline values: CDR1 SGHTA, CDR2 FQGNSA. This CDR3 spans 16 amino acids. The CDR3 sequence is CASSTSGFLGANVLTF. CDR3 sequence (DNA): TGTGCCAGCAGTACCTCGGGGTTCCTGGGGGCCAACGTCCTGACTTTC.

The J gene is TRBJ2-1, the V gene TRBV5-1; tentative D call: TRBD1 (6 bases). Germline V lookup: CDR1 SGHRS, CDR2 YFSETQ. Trimming pared 4 bases from V and 3 bases from J, leaving 14 bases between. The length of the CDR3 is 15 residues. The CDR3 DNA follows: TGCGCCAGCAGCCAGGGCCTAGGGGGCTACAATGAGCAGTTCTTC. Translated, it gives CASSQGLGGYNEQFF.

V is TRBV29-1 and J is TRBJ1-5; 9 bases line up with TRBD1. V dropped 6 bases and J dropped 3; count of bases not matched to a gene: 6. The CDR3 consists of 14 residues. Germline CDR1 SQVTM, CDR2 ANQGSEA. As DNA, the CDR3 is TGCAGCGTCAGGGGGACAGGGTACAATCAGCCCCAGCATTTT. This codes for CSVRGTGYNQPQHF.

This chain joins TRBV5-5 and TRBJ1-2, with 7 bases that match TRBD1. Germline-derived CDR1 and CDR2 are SGHKS and YYEKEE (reference sequence). The CDR3 has 17 residues. V lost 0 bases to trimming and J lost 2 bases; unmatched junction nucleotides: 10. DNA of the CDR3: TGTGCCAGCAGCTTGGGGGGGGACAGAAGAATAAACTATGGCTACACCTTC. This gives the protein CASSLGGDRRINYGYTF.

J is TRBJ2-5 and V is TRBV10-3; 7 positions agree with TRBD1. This CDR3 has 14 residues. The V and J ends lost 5 bases and 1 base, in that order; junction bases with no gene match: 4. Germline CDR1 is ENHRY and CDR2 is SYGVKD. DNA for the CDR3: TGTGCCATCAGTACAGGGGCTCCCCAAGAGACCCAGTACTTC. Its protein product is CAISTGAPQETQYF.

The chain has TRBV27 and TRBJ2-7; 11 bases line up with TRBD2. Germline V gene data show CDR1 as MNHEY and CDR2 as SMNVEV (reference sequence). The CDR3 sequence is 15 residues long. The V segment lost 5 bases and the J segment 3 bases; nucleotides outside the gene matches: 6. CDR3 sequence (DNA): TGTGCCAGCAGTAGACTAGCGGGGAGTTTCTACGAGCAGTACTTC. Protein product: CASSRLAGSFYEQYF.